This T cell receptor (beta chain) was sequenced in a study of cytomegalovirus exposure and HLA in healthy donors. Points from the study as a whole: Cytomegalovirus-associated status was assigned to roughly 160 TCR beta chains.

Vbeta (60) and Jbeta (13) primers were used in the PCR. Some clones are missing from TCRdb's copy, which holds only in-frame ones; the method was immunoSEQ multiplex PCR. The repertoire holds some 200,000 clones, with around 83% as singletons. This clone was observed a handful of times. What it binds is not known. The CDR3 loop spans 13 amino acids. Germline assignment: CDR1 LNHNV and CDR2 YYDKDF (reference sequence). Trimming cost V 5 bases and J 4 bases; bases outside gene matches: 4. This sequence joins TRBV15 and TRBJ1-1; TRBD1 agrees at 7 bases. Source material: PBMCs. This TCR was recovered from a man aged 45-65 years in good health and CMV-seronegative. Written as DNA, the CDR3 is TGTGCCACCAGCCTGACAGGGAGCACTGAAGCTTTCTTT. This sequence encodes CATSLTGSTEAFF.